The present T cell receptor beta chain was sequenced within a study of lymphopenia after photon versus proton radiotherapy. Using immunoSEQ multiplex PCR, the repertoire was profiled, and TCRdb retains in-frame clones only, with some absent. This table holds approximately 71,000 clones, approximately 90% found once. Findings and caveats of the study: Relative stability marked proton patients; photon patients lost diversity and naive cells.

Trimming cost V 4 bases and J 6 bases, with 10 bases left between them. The CDR3 spans 13 residues. CDR1 and CDR2 from the germline V gene are SGHTA and FQGNSA. This clone was observed a few times. The antigen remains unidentified. This clonotype was sampled from a woman in her 70s with pancreatic cancer. The sample in question was peripheral blood, obtained from a patient treated with photon-based radiotherapy. V is TRBV7-2 and J is TRBJ2-1; D call uncertain. The CDR3 nucleotides read TGTGCCAGCAGCTACCCACACCTCAATGAGCAGTTCTTC. Its translation: CASSYPHLNEQFF. The whole variable domain, remainder taken from reference TRBV7-2 and TRBJ2-1, is GAGVSQSPSNKVTEKGKDVELRCDPISGHTALYWYRQSLGQGLEFLIYFQGNSAPDKSGLPSDRFSAERTGGSVSTLTIQRTQQEDSAVYLCASSYPHLNEQFFGPGTRLTVL.